This T cell receptor beta chain was recovered during a study of T cells after somatic rescue of genetic block. CDR1 is MNHEY and CDR2 is SVGAGI in the germline V gene. The CDR3 consists of 15 residues. The V and J ends lost 0 bases and 2 bases respectively, with 8 bases between them. Here immunoSEQ multiplex PCR was the method, and the copy in TCRdb shows in-frame clones only, minus some. The sample contains about 88,000 clones, about nine tenths of which appear only once. The TCR originated in a woman under 30. Material for sequencing was peripheral blood mononuclear cells (PBMCs). The chain employs TRBV6-5 and TRBJ1-3, with TRBD1 as a possible D gene (5 bases). CDR3 loop: CASSYSGTAGNTIYF. The CDR3 DNA sequence: TGTGCCAGCAGTTACTCCGGGACGGCTGGAAACACCATATATTTT.